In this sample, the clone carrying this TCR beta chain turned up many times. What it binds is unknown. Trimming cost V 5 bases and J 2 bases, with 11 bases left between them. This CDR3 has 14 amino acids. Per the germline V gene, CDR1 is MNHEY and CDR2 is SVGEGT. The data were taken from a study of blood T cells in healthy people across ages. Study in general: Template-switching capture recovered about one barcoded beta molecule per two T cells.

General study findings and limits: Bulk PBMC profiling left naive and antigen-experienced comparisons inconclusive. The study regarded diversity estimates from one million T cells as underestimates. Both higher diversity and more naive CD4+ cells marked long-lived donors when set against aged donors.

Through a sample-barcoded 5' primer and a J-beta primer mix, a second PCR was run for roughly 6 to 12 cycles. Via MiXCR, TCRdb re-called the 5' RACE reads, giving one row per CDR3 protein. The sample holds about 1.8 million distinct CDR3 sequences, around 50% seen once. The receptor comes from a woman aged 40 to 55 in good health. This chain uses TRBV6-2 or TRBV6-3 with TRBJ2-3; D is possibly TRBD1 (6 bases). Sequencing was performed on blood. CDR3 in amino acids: CASSGGGPTDTQYF. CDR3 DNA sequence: TGTGCCAGCAGTGGGGGCGGACCCACAGATACGCAGTATTTT.